The rows below give T cell receptor beta chains drawn from one sample of a study of T cells in Graves' hyperthyroidism and ophthalmopathy. MiXCR, run by TCRdb on the multiplex PCR reads, gives a single entry per CDR3 protein. Among approximately 600,000 distinct CDR3 sequences listed, 15% to 20% were seen once. The sequencing sample was made of blood. The receptors were gathered from a woman aged 30 to 39 with Graves' hyperthyroidism. CDR3s leave out the opening cysteine and the closing phenylalanine or tryptophan.

j_gene | v_gene | CDR3aa
TRBJ2-7 | TRBV6-1 | ASRKGGLADEEQY
TRBJ2-1 | TRBV7-9 | ASSLARVGGSGDEQF
TRBJ1-2 | TRBV6-2/TRBV6-3 | ASSYRDRGNYGYT
TRBJ1-1 | TRBV9 | ASSVTTGAGNTEAF
TRBJ1-5 | TRBV28 | ASSRVRQPQH
TRBJ2-5 | TRBV7-8 | ASSLAIVQGSKETQY
TRBJ2-1 | TRBV3-1 | ASSQDPDGSWNEQF
TRBJ2-3 | TRBV20-1 | SARGTVGSGGYTDTQY
TRBJ2-5 | TRBV28 | ASSSTQQGSETQY
TRBJ1-2 | TRBV5-6 | ASSSTGNGYT
TRBJ1-5 | TRBV15 | ATSRDWKDQPQH
TRBJ2-6 | TRBV27 | ASSSLSSGANVLT
TRBJ2-7 | TRBV4-1 | ASSQELAGGSYEQY
TRBJ2-2 | TRBV28 | ASSPSIGELF
TRBJ2-7 | TRBV28 | ASSFFRDLDEQY
TRBJ1-3 | TRBV3-1 | ASSQDHSTLFGNTIY
TRBJ2-5 | TRBV7-8 | ASSLGWTSETQY
TRBJ2-3 | TRBV3-1 | ASSQGETSGTTTDTQY
TRBJ2-3 | TRBV11-2 | ASSLTGGQRTDTQY
TRBJ1-4 | TRBV20-1 | SARANRGGDEKLF
TRBJ2-1 | TRBV20-1 | SARSEDRVEF
TRBJ1-4 | TRBV20-1 | SARNLGQGWF
TRBJ2-1 | TRBV27 | ATLLAGGGYNEQF
TRBJ1-2 | TRBV28 | ASSSILPGQGSYGYT
TRBJ2-1 | TRBV11-1 | ASSLYGAYNEQF
TRBJ1-1 | TRBV20-1 | SVRGDMNTEAF
TRBJ2-7 | TRBV27 | ASSPLPAGSSYEQY
TRBJ2-3 | TRBV27 | ASSDPGLAESTQY
TRBJ1-4 | TRBV2 | ASRQGGEKLF
TRBJ1-2 | TRBV28 | ASSLRTTYGYT
TRBJ1-3 | TRBV5-1 | ASSFGSSDAGNTIY
TRBJ2-1 | TRBV9 | ASSVGASGRALDEQF
TRBJ1-6 | TRBV18 | ASSPEGNSPLH
TRBJ2-2 | TRBV6-2/TRBV6-3 | ASSFFRTSGRPGELV
TRBJ2-3 | TRBV11-3 | ASSQEGSRTDTQY
TRBJ2-7 | TRBV9 | ASSVASHRLYEQY
TRBJ1-2 | TRBV6-1 | ASSHDRLTGSRYGYT
TRBJ2-7 | TRBV6-2/TRBV6-3 | ASSPQAGGPHLEQY
TRBJ2-5 | TRBV11-2 | ASSSGLAGVETQY
TRBJ2-3 | TRBV7-2 | ASTPRGGGRPGPQY
TRBJ1-1 | TRBV14 | ASSQYGNTEAF